Listed below are T cell receptor beta chains from one sample, sequenced in a study of T cell responses to AZD1222 COVID-19 vaccine. TCRdb keeps only in-frame clones here, not all; method: immunoSEQ multiplex PCR. The sample shows 150,000 to 160,000 clones, 90% to 95% of them seen only once. This specimen was peripheral blood, taken 28 days after the second AZD1222 dose. The receptors stem from an adult who received the AZD1222 COVID-19 vaccine. Both conserved end residues are part of each CDR3. D genes are given only for firm matches. Rows give clone size only sometimes, using once, few, many, or a class for an expanded clone.

J: TRBJ2-1
size: .
D: TRBD2
V: TRBV5-5
CDR3: CASSLLAEYNEQFF
DNA: TGTGCCAGCAGCTTACTAGCGGAATACAATGAGCAGTTCTTC

J: TRBJ2-1
size: .
D: TRBD2
V: TRBV19
CDR3: CASSIRSGVYNEQFF
DNA: TGTGCCAGTAGTATAAGGAGCGGGGTTTACAATGAGCAGTTCTTC

J: TRBJ2-4
size: .
D: TRBD2
V: TRBV5-6
CDR3: CASSSGTSNTIQYF
DNA: TGTGCCAGCAGCTCCGGGACTAGCAACACCATTCAGTACTTC

J: TRBJ1-1
size: .
D: .
V: TRBV4-1
CDR3: CASSLRNGDNTEAFF
DNA: TGCGCCAGCAGCCTCCGTAATGGAGACAACACTGAAGCTTTCTTT

J: TRBJ1-6
size: .
D: .
V: TRBV30
CDR3: CAYRQKVNSPLHF
DNA: TGTGCCTACCGACAGAAAGTCAATTCACCCCTCCACTTT

J: TRBJ2-7
size: .
D: .
V: TRBV5-5
CDR3: CASSFGGERYEQYF
DNA: TGTGCCAGCAGCTTTGGAGGGGAGAGGTACGAGCAGTACTTC

J: TRBJ2-1
size: once
D: TRBD2
V: TRBV9
CDR3: CASSVVASGRVDEQFF
DNA: TGTGCCAGCAGCGTAGTAGCTAGCGGGAGGGTGGATGAGCAGTTCTTC

J: TRBJ1-3
size: few
D: .
V: TRBV9
CDR3: CASSKTRGLSGNTIYF
DNA: TGTGCCAGCAGCAAGACCAGGGGTCTCTCTGGAAACACCATATATTTT

J: TRBJ1-2
size: .
D: TRBD1
V: TRBV28
CDR3: CASYTRDRDVYGYTF
DNA: TGTGCCTCATACACCCGGGACAGGGACGTCTATGGCTACACCTTC

J: TRBJ2-1
size: .
D: .
V: TRBV27
CDR3: CASSLSANWVSNEQFF
DNA: TGTGCCAGCAGTTTATCGGCGAACTGGGTATCTAATGAGCAGTTCTTC

J: TRBJ2-1
size: .
D: .
V: TRBV9
CDR3: CASSEAGTFLNEQFF
DNA: TGTGCCAGCAGCGAAGCCGGGACTTTTCTTAATGAGCAGTTCTTC

J: TRBJ1-1
size: .
D: .
V: TRBV7-9
CDR3: CASSLAHLSSEAFF
DNA: TGTGCCAGCAGCTTAGCACACCTCTCGTCTGAAGCTTTCTTT

J: TRBJ2-7
size: .
D: TRBD2
V: TRBV4-1
CDR3: CASSQEASGVYEQYF
DNA: TGCGCCAGCAGCCAAGAAGCTAGCGGGGTTTACGAGCAGTACTTC

J: TRBJ2-7
size: .
D: .
V: TRBV2
CDR3: CASSEGQGGPYEQYF
DNA: TGTGCCAGCAGTGAAGGGCAGGGAGGCCCCTACGAGCAGTACTTC

J: TRBJ2-2
size: .
D: .
V: TRBV27
CDR3: CASSLTPITPGELFF
DNA: TGTGCCAGCAGTTTAACGCCGATTACCCCGGGGGAGCTGTTTTTT

J: TRBJ1-3
size: few
D: .
V: TRBV6-5
CDR3: CASTWTPDGGNTIYF
DNA: TGTGCCAGCACCTGGACACCGGACGGTGGAAACACCATATATTTT

J: TRBJ2-2
size: .
D: TRBD2
V: TRBV4-2
CDR3: CASSPQTSGGFTGELFF
DNA: TGTGCCAGCAGCCCGCAGACTAGCGGGGGGTTCACCGGGGAGCTGTTTTTT

J: TRBJ2-2
size: .
D: .
V: TRBV5-5
CDR3: CASSLLLANTGELFF
DNA: TGTGCCAGCAGCTTATTACTAGCGAACACCGGGGAGCTGTTTTTT

J: TRBJ2-7
size: once
D: .
V: TRBV5-1
CDR3: CASSFIQDAYEQYF
DNA: TGCGCCAGCAGCTTCATCCAGGACGCCTACGAGCAGTACTTC

J: TRBJ2-1
size: .
D: .
V: TRBV21-1
CDR3: CASSYRDRRYDTREQFF
DNA: TGTGCCAGCAGCTATCGGGACAGGCGATACGACACGCGTGAGCAGTTCTTC

J: TRBJ1-1
size: .
D: .
V: TRBV19
CDR3: CASSTGYTEAFF
DNA: TGTGCCAGTAGCACAGGGTACACTGAAGCTTTCTTT

J: TRBJ2-3
size: .
D: TRBD2
V: TRBV5-1
CDR3: CASSLAGLADTQYF
DNA: TGCGCCAGCAGCTTAGCGGGGCTCGCAGATACGCAGTATTTT

J: TRBJ2-7
size: .
D: .
V: TRBV2
CDR3: CASSVFQYEQYF
DNA: TGTGCCAGCAGTGTCTTCCAGTACGAGCAGTACTTC

J: TRBJ1-2
size: .
D: .
V: TRBV5-1
CDR3: CASSVSPDGYGYTF
DNA: TGCGCCAGCAGCGTATCTCCCGATGGATATGGCTACACCTTC

J: TRBJ2-4
size: .
D: .
V: TRBV20-1
CDR3: CSASGLSWYGNIQYF
DNA: TGCAGTGCTAGTGGTTTGTCTTGGTACGGAAACATTCAGTACTTC

J: TRBJ2-7
size: .
D: .
V: TRBV19
CDR3: CASARGLGGYEQYF
DNA: TGTGCCAGCGCAAGGGGACTCGGCGGATACGAGCAGTACTTC

J: TRBJ2-1
size: few
D: TRBD2
V: TRBV7-3
CDR3: CASSLAGGLNEQFF
DNA: TGTGCCAGCAGCTTAGCGGGAGGGCTGAATGAGCAGTTCTTC

J: TRBJ2-6
size: .
D: .
V: TRBV27
CDR3: CASSFLTSGANVLTF
DNA: TGTGCCAGCAGTTTCTTGACTTCTGGGGCCAACGTCCTGACTTTC

J: TRBJ2-1
size: .
D: .
V: TRBV11-1
CDR3: CASSFTRSSYNEQFF
DNA: TGTGCCAGCAGCTTTACTAGGAGCTCCTACAATGAGCAGTTCTTC

J: TRBJ1-5
size: .
D: .
V: TRBV7-8
CDR3: CASSGGVVGNQPQHF
DNA: TGTGCCAGCAGCGGGGGCGTAGTGGGCAATCAGCCCCAGCATTTT

J: TRBJ2-2
size: .
D: .
V: TRBV19
CDR3: CASSIADLNTGELFF
DNA: TGTGCCAGTAGTATAGCGGACCTGAACACCGGGGAGCTGTTTTTT

J: TRBJ2-1
size: .
D: .
V: TRBV7-6
CDR3: CASSHLWDEQFF
DNA: TGTGCCAGCAGCCACCTGTGGGATGAGCAGTTCTTC

J: TRBJ1-5
size: .
D: TRBD1
V: TRBV15
CDR3: CATSDRDRETVQPQHF
DNA: TGTGCCACCAGCGATCGGGACAGGGAAACCGTTCAGCCCCAGCATTTT